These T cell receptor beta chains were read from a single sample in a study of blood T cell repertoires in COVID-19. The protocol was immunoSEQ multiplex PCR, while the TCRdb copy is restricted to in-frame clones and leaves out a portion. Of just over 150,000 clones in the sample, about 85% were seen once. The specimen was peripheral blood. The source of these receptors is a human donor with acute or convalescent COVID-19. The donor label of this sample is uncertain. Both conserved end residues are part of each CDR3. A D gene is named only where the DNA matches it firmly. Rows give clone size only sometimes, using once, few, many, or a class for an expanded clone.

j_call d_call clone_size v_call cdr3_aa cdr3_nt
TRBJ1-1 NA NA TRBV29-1 CSVELDRRNTEAFF TGCAGCGTTGAGCTTGACAGGAGGAACACTGAAGCTTTCTTT
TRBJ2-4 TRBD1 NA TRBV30 CAWSTQGNIQYF TGTGCCTGGAGTACACAGGGGAACATTCAGTACTTC
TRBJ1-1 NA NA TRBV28 CASSLPVIRDTEAFF TGTGCCAGCAGTTTACCGGTCATTCGGGACACTGAAGCTTTCTTT
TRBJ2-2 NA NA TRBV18 CASSDSRLNTGELFF TGTGCCAGCTCCGACTCCCGGTTAAACACCGGGGAGCTGTTTTTT
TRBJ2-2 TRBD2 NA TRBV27 CASSFLAGGSNTGELFF TGTGCCAGCAGTTTTCTAGCGGGGGGGTCGAACACCGGGGAGCTGTTTTTT
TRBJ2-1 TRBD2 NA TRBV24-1 CATSDLAGGNEQFF TGTGCCACCAGTGATCTAGCGGGGGGTAATGAGCAGTTCTTC
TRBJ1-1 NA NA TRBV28 CASRAGMNTEAFF TGTGCCAGCCGAGCGGGGATGAACACTGAAGCTTTCTTT
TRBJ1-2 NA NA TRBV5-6 CASSLGLQENYGYTF TGTGCCAGCAGCTTGGGCCTCCAGGAAAACTATGGCTACACCTTC
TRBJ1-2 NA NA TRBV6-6 CASSRSGRYGYTF TGTGCCAGCAGTCGATCGGGCAGATATGGCTACACCTTC
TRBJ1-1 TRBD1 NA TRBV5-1 CASSPRTGSETEAFF TGCGCCAGCAGCCCCCGGACAGGGTCGGAGACTGAAGCTTTCTTT
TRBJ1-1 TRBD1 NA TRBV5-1 CASSLSETGSMTFF TGCGCCAGCAGCTTGTCGGAGACAGGGTCCATGACTTTCTTT
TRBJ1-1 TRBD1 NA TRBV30 CAWSRRDRGYGTEAFF TGTGCCTGGAGTCGTCGGGACAGGGGATATGGGACTGAAGCTTTCTTT
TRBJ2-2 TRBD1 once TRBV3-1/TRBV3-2 CASRGGHSTGELFF TGTGCCAGCAGAGGGGGCCACAGCACCGGGGAGCTGTTTTTT
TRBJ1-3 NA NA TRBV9 CASSVARGGNTIYF TGTGCCAGCAGCGTAGCCAGGGGAGGAAACACCATATATTTT
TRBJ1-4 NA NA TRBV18 CASSPGATAEKLFF TGTGCCAGCTCACCCGGAGCAACGGCGGAAAAACTGTTTTTT
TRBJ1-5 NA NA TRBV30 CAWSGGVNRPQHF TGTGCCTGGAGTGGGGGGGTCAATCGGCCCCAGCATTTT
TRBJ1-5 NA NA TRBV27 CASSLWGGREGSQPQHF TGTGCCAGCAGTTTATGGGGTGGACGGGAAGGTTCTCAGCCCCAGCATTTT
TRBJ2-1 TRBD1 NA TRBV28 CASRKGTVQGNEQFF TGTGCCAGCAGAAAGGGGACAGTCCAAGGCAATGAGCAGTTCTTC
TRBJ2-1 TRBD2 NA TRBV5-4 CASSVSNRGAYNEQFF TGTGCCAGCAGCGTCTCTAATCGGGGGGCCTACAATGAGCAGTTCTTC
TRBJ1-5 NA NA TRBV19 CASSPYNQPQHF TGTGCCAGTAGTCCTTATAATCAGCCCCAGCATTTT
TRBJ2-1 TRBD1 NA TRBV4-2 CASSPDRGLRFF TGTGCCAGCAGCCCTGACAGGGGGTTACGGTTCTTC
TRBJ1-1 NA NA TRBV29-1 CSGGPGWAEAFF TGCAGCGGTGGGCCCGGTTGGGCTGAAGCTTTCTTT
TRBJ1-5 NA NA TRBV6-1 CASSEWRTDVQPQHF TGTGCCAGCAGTGAATGGCGGACTGACGTGCAGCCCCAGCATTTT
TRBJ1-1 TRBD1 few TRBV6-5 CASSTRDSGKAFF TGTGCCAGCAGTACACGGGACAGTGGAAAAGCTTTCTTT
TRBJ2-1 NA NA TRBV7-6 CATAKRSGEVGEQFF TGTGCCACGGCTAAACGGAGCGGAGAAGTGGGTGAGCAGTTCTTC
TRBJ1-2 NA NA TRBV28 CASTKSLVAKSYTF TGTGCCAGCACCAAGTCCCTGGTCGCTAAAAGCTACACCTTC
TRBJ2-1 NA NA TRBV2 CASSEFWGGDYNEQFF TGTGCCAGCAGTGAATTCTGGGGGGGCGACTACAATGAGCAGTTCTTC
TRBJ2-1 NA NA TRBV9 CASSAGLRNLAYEQFF TGTGCCAGCAGCGCAGGCTTGCGAAACCTTGCCTATGAGCAGTTCTTC
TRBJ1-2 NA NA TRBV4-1 CASSLRHERNYGYTF TGCGCCAGCAGCCTCAGACACGAAAGAAACTATGGCTACACCTTC
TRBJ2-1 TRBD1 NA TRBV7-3 CASSSDRDRGGNEQFF TGTGCCAGCAGCTCCGACCGGGACAGGGGTGGAAATGAGCAGTTCTTC
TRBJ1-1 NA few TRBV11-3 CASSYERWSTEAFF TGTGCCAGCAGCTACGAAAGGTGGAGCACTGAAGCTTTCTTT
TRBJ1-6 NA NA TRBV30 CAWRPTEFSPLHF TGTGCCTGGAGGCCGACAGAATTCTCACCCCTCCACTTT
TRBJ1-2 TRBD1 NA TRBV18 CASSARDRGPSNYGYTF TGTGCCAGCTCAGCTCGGGACAGGGGGCCGAGTAACTATGGCTACACCTTC
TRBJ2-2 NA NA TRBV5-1 CASSLTTGDTGELFF TGCGCCAGCAGCTTGACGACAGGAGACACCGGGGAGCTGTTTTTT
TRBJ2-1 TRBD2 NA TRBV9 CASSPGTSTMGEQFF TGTGCCAGCAGCCCCGGGACTAGTACGATGGGTGAGCAGTTCTTC
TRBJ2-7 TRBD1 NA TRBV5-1 CASSSTGAGYEQYF TGCGCCAGCAGCTCAACAGGGGCCGGCTACGAGCAGTACTTC
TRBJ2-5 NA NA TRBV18 CASHGAGETQYF TGTGCCAGCCATGGTGCAGGGGAGACCCAGTACTTC
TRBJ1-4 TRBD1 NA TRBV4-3 CASSQERTGSRTNEKLFF TGCGCCAGCAGCCAAGAGAGGACAGGGTCTCGAACTAATGAAAAACTGTTTTTT
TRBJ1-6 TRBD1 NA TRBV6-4 CASRMTGGSSPLHF TGTGCCAGCAGAATGACAGGGGGCAGCTCACCCCTCCACTTT
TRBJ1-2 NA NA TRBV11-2 CASSPGYGYTF TGTGCCAGCAGCCCAGGTTATGGCTACACCTTC
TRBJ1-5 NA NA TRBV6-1 CASSEGTITNQPQHF TGTGCCAGCAGTGAAGGGACAATAACTAATCAGCCCCAGCATTTT
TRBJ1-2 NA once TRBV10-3 CAISESTNYGYTF TGTGCCATCAGTGAGTCCACTAACTATGGCTACACCTTC
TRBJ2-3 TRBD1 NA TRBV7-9 CASSLGRDRGFDTQYF TGTGCCAGCAGTCTTGGCCGGGACAGGGGGTTTGATACGCAGTATTTT
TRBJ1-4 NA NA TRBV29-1 CSVERGPNEKLFF TGCAGCGTTGAACGGGGTCCGAATGAAAAACTGTTTTTT
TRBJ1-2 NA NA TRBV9 CASSVGLGLYGYTF TGTGCCAGCAGCGTAGGTCTGGGGCTCTATGGCTACACCTTC